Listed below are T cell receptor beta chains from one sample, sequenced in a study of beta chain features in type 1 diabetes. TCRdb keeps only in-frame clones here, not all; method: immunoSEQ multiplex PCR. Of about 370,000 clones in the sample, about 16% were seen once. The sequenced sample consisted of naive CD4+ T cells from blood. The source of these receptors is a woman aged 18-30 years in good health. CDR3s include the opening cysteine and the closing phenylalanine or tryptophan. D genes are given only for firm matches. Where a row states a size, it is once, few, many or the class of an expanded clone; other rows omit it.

CDR3aa: CASSFTGEETQYF
CDR3nt: TGTGCCAGCAGCTTTACGGGGGAGGAGACCCAGTACTTC
j_gene: TRBJ2-5
abundance: NA
d_gene: NA
v_gene: TRBV7-9

CDR3aa: CASSPGQGNGYTF
CDR3nt: TGCGCCAGCAGCCCCGGGCAGGGGAATGGCTACACCTTC
j_gene: TRBJ1-2
abundance: NA
d_gene: NA
v_gene: TRBV5-1

CDR3aa: CSAPAGLAVYNEQFF
CDR3nt: TGCAGCGCACCCGCGGGACTAGCGGTTTACAATGAGCAGTTCTTC
j_gene: TRBJ2-1
abundance: NA
d_gene: TRBD2
v_gene: TRBV29-1

CDR3aa: CSSRTGSYNEQFF
CDR3nt: TGCAGCTCCCGGACAGGGAGCTACAATGAGCAGTTCTTC
j_gene: TRBJ2-1
abundance: NA
d_gene: TRBD1
v_gene: TRBV29-1

CDR3aa: CASRASGTYEQYF
CDR3nt: TGTGCCAGCAGGGCTAGCGGGACCTACGAGCAGTACTTC
j_gene: TRBJ2-7
abundance: few
d_gene: TRBD2
v_gene: TRBV2

CDR3aa: CASSGRDRGFAEAFF
CDR3nt: TGTGCCAGCAGCGGCCGGGACAGGGGATTTGCTGAAGCTTTCTTT
j_gene: TRBJ1-1
abundance: few
d_gene: TRBD1
v_gene: TRBV9

CDR3aa: CASSGGEGVSGANVLTF
CDR3nt: TGTGCCAGTAGTGGTGGTGAGGGAGTGTCTGGGGCCAACGTCCTGACTTTC
j_gene: TRBJ2-6
abundance: NA
d_gene: NA
v_gene: TRBV19

CDR3aa: CASSTSGTGLQETQYF
CDR3nt: TGTGCCAGCAGTACCTCCGGGACAGGCCTCCAAGAGACCCAGTACTTC
j_gene: TRBJ2-5
abundance: NA
d_gene: TRBD1
v_gene: TRBV28

CDR3aa: CASTNPGQGAYEQYF
CDR3nt: TGTGCCAGCACCAATCCGGGACAGGGGGCCTACGAGCAGTACTTC
j_gene: TRBJ2-7
abundance: NA
d_gene: TRBD1
v_gene: TRBV5-8

CDR3aa: CAWRSVAKNIQYF
CDR3nt: TGTGCCTGGAGATCTGTAGCCAAAAACATTCAGTACTTC
j_gene: TRBJ2-4
abundance: NA
d_gene: NA
v_gene: TRBV30

CDR3aa: CASSVGLAGNNEQFF
CDR3nt: TGTGCCAGTAGCGTTGGACTAGCGGGTAACAATGAGCAGTTCTTC
j_gene: TRBJ2-1
abundance: NA
d_gene: TRBD2
v_gene: TRBV19

CDR3aa: CALRDSRQETQYF
CDR3nt: TGTGCCCTCCGGGACAGTCGACAAGAGACCCAGTACTTC
j_gene: TRBJ2-5
abundance: NA
d_gene: TRBD1
v_gene: TRBV28

CDR3aa: CASRAPGQGMGNTEAFF
CDR3nt: TGTGCCAGCAGGGCTCCGGGACAGGGTATGGGGAACACTGAAGCTTTCTTT
j_gene: TRBJ1-1
abundance: few
d_gene: TRBD1
v_gene: TRBV2

CDR3aa: CASSATGHPNYGYTF
CDR3nt: TGTGCCAGCAGCGCAACAGGGCACCCTAACTATGGCTACACCTTC
j_gene: TRBJ1-2
abundance: few
d_gene: NA
v_gene: TRBV6-4

CDR3aa: CASSEYRGDEAFF
CDR3nt: TGTGCCAGCAGTGAATATCGCGGGGATGAAGCTTTCTTT
j_gene: TRBJ1-1
abundance: NA
d_gene: NA
v_gene: TRBV25-1

CDR3aa: CASSQASWATEAFF
CDR3nt: TGTGCCAGCAGCCAAGCGAGTTGGGCCACTGAAGCTTTCTTT
j_gene: TRBJ1-1
abundance: few
d_gene: NA
v_gene: TRBV14

CDR3aa: CASRASETQYF
CDR3nt: TGTGCCAGCAGGGCTTCGGAGACCCAGTACTTC
j_gene: TRBJ2-5
abundance: NA
d_gene: NA
v_gene: TRBV2

CDR3aa: CASSQIIAGSNEQFF
CDR3nt: TGCGCCAGCAGCCAAATAATAGCGGGATCCAATGAGCAGTTCTTC
j_gene: TRBJ2-1
abundance: NA
d_gene: TRBD2
v_gene: TRBV4-1

CDR3aa: CAWSEQGLGQPQHF
CDR3nt: TGTGCCTGGAGTGAACAGGGGTTAGGTCAGCCCCAGCATTTT
j_gene: TRBJ1-5
abundance: NA
d_gene: TRBD1
v_gene: TRBV30

CDR3aa: CASSLSRSREQFF
CDR3nt: TGTGCCAGCAGCTTATCCAGATCCAGGGAGCAGTTCTTC
j_gene: TRBJ2-1
abundance: few
d_gene: NA
v_gene: TRBV7-6

CDR3aa: CASSVYLPSTDTQYF
CDR3nt: TGTGCCAGCTCAGTATACTTGCCTAGCACAGATACGCAGTATTTT
j_gene: TRBJ2-3
abundance: NA
d_gene: NA
v_gene: TRBV18

CDR3aa: CASSSRVQETQYF
CDR3nt: TGTGCCAGCAGCTCCAGGGTACAAGAGACCCAGTACTTC
j_gene: TRBJ2-5
abundance: few
d_gene: NA
v_gene: TRBV7-6

CDR3aa: CAISEVAADTQYF
CDR3nt: TGTGCCATCAGTGAGGTCGCGGCAGATACGCAGTATTTT
j_gene: TRBJ2-3
abundance: NA
d_gene: NA
v_gene: TRBV10-3

CDR3aa: CASSLELQGRTEAFF
CDR3nt: TGTGCCAGCAGCTTAGAGCTCCAGGGGCGGACTGAAGCTTTCTTT
j_gene: TRBJ1-1
abundance: once
d_gene: NA
v_gene: TRBV7-8

CDR3aa: CASSLLPPYEQYF
CDR3nt: TGTGCCAGCAGTTTACTCCCCCCCTACGAGCAGTACTTC
j_gene: TRBJ2-7
abundance: NA
d_gene: NA
v_gene: TRBV28

CDR3aa: CASSVRATSTDTQYF
CDR3nt: TGTGCCAGCAGTGTCAGGGCTACCTCCACAGATACGCAGTATTTT
j_gene: TRBJ2-3
abundance: few
d_gene: NA
v_gene: TRBV25-1

CDR3aa: CASRVGVRDTQYF
CDR3nt: TGTGCCAGTCGGGTGGGTGTGCGAGATACGCAGTATTTT
j_gene: TRBJ2-3
abundance: NA
d_gene: NA
v_gene: TRBV27

CDR3aa: CSVEGLAGHEQYF
CDR3nt: TGCAGCGTTGAGGGACTAGCGGGACACGAGCAGTACTTC
j_gene: TRBJ2-7
abundance: few
d_gene: TRBD2
v_gene: TRBV29-1

CDR3aa: CAISVVATGELFF
CDR3nt: TGTGCCATCAGTGTAGTTGCCACCGGGGAGCTGTTTTTT
j_gene: TRBJ2-2
abundance: NA
d_gene: NA
v_gene: TRBV10-3

CDR3aa: CASSVGLAGYNEQFF
CDR3nt: TGTGCCAGCAGCGTAGGTCTAGCGGGCTACAATGAGCAGTTCTTC
j_gene: TRBJ2-1
abundance: NA
d_gene: TRBD2
v_gene: TRBV9

CDR3aa: CASSLSRGSDTQYF
CDR3nt: TGTGCCAGCAGCTTGAGCAGGGGCTCAGATACGCAGTATTTT
j_gene: TRBJ2-3
abundance: NA
d_gene: NA
v_gene: TRBV7-2

CDR3aa: CASSVGGRNEQFF
CDR3nt: TGTGCCAGCAGCGTGGGGGGGCGCAATGAGCAGTTCTTC
j_gene: TRBJ2-1
abundance: NA
d_gene: NA
v_gene: TRBV9

CDR3aa: CAISEQFYEQYF
CDR3nt: TGTGCCATCAGTGAACAGTTCTACGAGCAGTACTTC
j_gene: TRBJ2-7
abundance: few
d_gene: NA
v_gene: TRBV10-3

CDR3aa: CAWEGEGQPQHF
CDR3nt: TGTGCCTGGGAGGGCGAGGGTCAGCCCCAGCATTTT
j_gene: TRBJ1-5
abundance: NA
d_gene: NA
v_gene: TRBV30

CDR3aa: CASSFRGEETQYF
CDR3nt: TGTGCCAGCAGCTTTCGGGGGGAAGAGACCCAGTACTTC
j_gene: TRBJ2-5
abundance: few
d_gene: TRBD2
v_gene: TRBV5-4

CDR3aa: CSASPGGEQYF
CDR3nt: TGCAGTGCTAGCCCAGGGGGCGAGCAGTACTTC
j_gene: TRBJ2-7
abundance: NA
d_gene: TRBD1
v_gene: TRBV20-1

CDR3aa: CAWSVLENTGELFF
CDR3nt: TGTGCCTGGAGTGTACTAGAGAACACCGGGGAGCTGTTTTTT
j_gene: TRBJ2-2
abundance: NA
d_gene: NA
v_gene: TRBV30

CDR3aa: CASSSSPADLNTEAFF
CDR3nt: TGCGCCAGCAGCTCATCCCCGGCGGATTTGAACACTGAAGCTTTCTTT
j_gene: TRBJ1-1
abundance: NA
d_gene: NA
v_gene: TRBV4-1

CDR3aa: CASSLSGRAMETQYF
CDR3nt: TGTGCCAGCAGCCTCAGCGGGAGGGCCATGGAGACCCAGTACTTC
j_gene: TRBJ2-5
abundance: NA
d_gene: NA
v_gene: TRBV21-1

CDR3aa: CASSSGQGAGGYTF
CDR3nt: TGTGCCAGCAGTTCCGGACAGGGGGCTGGAGGCTACACCTTC
j_gene: TRBJ1-2
abundance: NA
d_gene: TRBD1
v_gene: TRBV28

CDR3aa: CASSLGLAGYEQYF
CDR3nt: TGTGCCAGCAGCTTGGGACTAGCGGGGTACGAGCAGTACTTC
j_gene: TRBJ2-7
abundance: few
d_gene: TRBD2
v_gene: TRBV7-6

CDR3aa: CASSWRGDTQYF
CDR3nt: TGTGCCAGCAGCTGGAGAGGAGATACGCAGTATTTT
j_gene: TRBJ2-3
abundance: NA
d_gene: NA
v_gene: TRBV11-2

CDR3aa: CASSLPSRGEQYF
CDR3nt: TGTGCCAGCTCACTCCCGAGCCGTGGCGAGCAGTACTTC
j_gene: TRBJ2-7
abundance: few
d_gene: NA
v_gene: TRBV18

CDR3aa: CAWSAATTGTGDLWAFF
CDR3nt: TGTGCCTGGAGTGCCGCAACGACCGGGACAGGGGATCTATGGGCTTTCTTT
j_gene: TRBJ1-1
abundance: few
d_gene: TRBD1
v_gene: TRBV30

CDR3aa: CASSGQGEFQPQHF
CDR3nt: TGTGCCAGCAGCGGACAGGGGGAGTTTCAGCCCCAGCATTTT
j_gene: TRBJ1-5
abundance: NA
d_gene: TRBD1
v_gene: TRBV6-6

CDR3aa: CSVVRLAGYEQYF
CDR3nt: TGCAGCGTTGTTCGGCTAGCGGGATACGAGCAGTACTTC
j_gene: TRBJ2-7
abundance: NA
d_gene: TRBD2
v_gene: TRBV29-1

CDR3aa: CASSLPLGRGDEQYF
CDR3nt: TGTGCCAGCAGCCTCCCCCTCGGGAGGGGGGACGAGCAGTACTTC
j_gene: TRBJ2-7
abundance: NA
d_gene: TRBD2
v_gene: TRBV5-6

CDR3aa: CASRLNREQPQHF
CDR3nt: TGTGCCAGCAGACTTAACAGAGAACAGCCCCAGCATTTT
j_gene: TRBJ1-5
abundance: NA
d_gene: NA
v_gene: TRBV7-2

CDR3aa: CASSWTGGSGYTF
CDR3nt: TGTGCCAGCAGCTGGACAGGGGGCTCTGGCTACACCTTC
j_gene: TRBJ1-2
abundance: few
d_gene: TRBD1
v_gene: TRBV7-2

CDR3aa: CASSPPRGQGSSYEQYF
CDR3nt: TGTGCCAGCAGTCCTCCACGAGGACAGGGGTCTTCCTACGAGCAGTACTTC
j_gene: TRBJ2-7
abundance: few
d_gene: TRBD1
v_gene: TRBV27

CDR3aa: CATSSGGDVGQPQHF
CDR3nt: TGTGCCACCAGCAGCGGAGGAGACGTTGGTCAGCCCCAGCATTTT
j_gene: TRBJ1-5
abundance: few
d_gene: NA
v_gene: TRBV15